These T cell receptor beta chains were read from a single sample in a study of blood T cell repertoires in COVID-19. Measured with immunoSEQ multiplex PCR; TCRdb has only the in-frame clones, and not every one. The sample gives some 160,000 clones, about 85% of which show up once; over 10% is in the top ten. The sequenced sample was peripheral blood. The source of these receptors is a man between 65 and 79 years old who had recovered from COVID-19. The CDR3 runs from the conserved cysteine through the conserved F or W. The D gene is left open where the match is weak. Clone size is not always given. Where it is, it says once, few, many or a class for expanded clones.

TRBJ2-1,TRBV19,TRBD1,-,TGTGCCAGTAGGGAGGGACAGGGGGCGCGGTATGAGCAGTTCTTC,CASREGQGARYEQFF
TRBJ2-2,TRBV29-1,TRBD2,few,TGCAGCGTTGTTTTTAGCGGGAGGATTAACACCGGGGAGCTGTTTTTT,CSVVFSGRINTGELFF
TRBJ1-3,TRBV27,TRBD1,-,TGTGCCAGCCGGAGACAGGGGTTGGGAGACACCATATATTTT,CASRRQGLGDTIYF
TRBJ2-5,TRBV14,TRBD2,-,TGTGCCAGCAGCCGGACTAGCGGACGCGCCCAGCGAGAGACCCAGTACTTC,CASSRTSGRAQRETQYF
TRBJ2-2,TRBV12-3/TRBV12-4,-,-,TGTGCCAGCATAGACAGTGTAACCGGGGAGCTGTTTTTT,CASIDSVTGELFF
TRBJ2-7,TRBV10-3,-,-,TGTGCCATCAGGGCCGATGCGGCAGGGGGGGAGCAGTACTTC,CAIRADAAGGEQYF
TRBJ2-7,TRBV7-6,-,-,TGTGCCAGCAGCTTAGAGGCAGGGAACGAGCAGTACTTC,CASSLEAGNEQYF
TRBJ2-5,TRBV21-1,-,-,TGTGCCAGCAGCAGGGGCATTTCGACTCTCCAAGAGACCCAGTACTTC,CASSRGISTLQETQYF
TRBJ2-2,TRBV5-4,-,-,TGTGCCAGCAGCTTGACAACCGGGGAGCTGTTTTTT,CASSLTTGELFF
TRBJ2-6,TRBV18,-,-,TGTGCCAGCTCACCAGGTTACCAGGGTGAGGTAGCTGGGGCCAACGTCCTGACTTTC,CASSPGYQGEVAGANVLTF
TRBJ2-2,TRBV9,TRBD1,once,TGTGCCAGCAGCGCCCGGACAGGGGGGGTCACCGGGGAGCTGTTTTTT,CASSARTGGVTGELFF
TRBJ2-1,TRBV3-1/TRBV3-2,TRBD2,once,TGTGCCAGCAGCCTCCGGGGTAGCGGGAGGGTGAATGAGCAGTTCTTC,CASSLRGSGRVNEQFF
TRBJ2-1,TRBV7-9,TRBD2,-,TGTGCCAGCAGCTTAACAAGCGGGAGGGCCTACAATGAGCAGTTCTTC,CASSLTSGRAYNEQFF
TRBJ2-1,TRBV11-1,-,-,TGTGCCAGCAGCCCAACCGGTCCTAATGAGCAGTTCTTC,CASSPTGPNEQFF
TRBJ2-7,TRBV7-6,TRBD2,-,TGTGCCAGCACCCTACGACCGGGACTAGTGTTCGAAAGCTCCTACGAGCAGTACTTC,CASTLRPGLVFESSYEQYF
TRBJ1-1,TRBV7-9,TRBD1,-,TGTGCCAGCAGCTTAAGACAGGGGGCGAATGAAGCTTTCTTT,CASSLRQGANEAFF
TRBJ2-3,TRBV9,TRBD2,-,TGTGCCAGCAGCGTAGCTACTTCACTAGCGGGAGCTGGAGATACGCAGTATTTT,CASSVATSLAGAGDTQYF
TRBJ2-3,TRBV7-9,TRBD2,-,TGTGCCAGCAGTCGAGGCACTAGCGGGATTGCAGATACGCAGTATTTT,CASSRGTSGIADTQYF
TRBJ2-5,TRBV7-2,-,few,TGTGCCAGCAGCTTACAGGACTACCAAGGGACCCAGTACTTC,CASSLQDYQGTQYF
TRBJ1-6,TRBV28,TRBD1,-,TGTGCCAGCAGTTCTGGGACAGGGAGGGCCGTTTCACCCCTCCACTTT,CASSSGTGRAVSPLHF
TRBJ2-5,TRBV7-9,-,-,TGTGCCAGCACCCCTCCTGGCGGGAAGACCCAGTACTTC,CASTPPGGKTQYF
TRBJ2-3,TRBV11-1,TRBD1,-,TGTGCCAGCAGCTGGCGCGGGACAGGGGTATCAGATACGCAGTATTTT,CASSWRGTGVSDTQYF
TRBJ2-1,TRBV5-6,TRBD1,once,TGTGCCAGCAGCTTCCGACAGGGGGCGTATCATGAGCAGTTCTTC,CASSFRQGAYHEQFF
TRBJ2-2,TRBV5-1,TRBD2,-,TGCGCCAGCAGCTCGAGACTAGCGGAGTACACCGGGGAGCTGTTTTTT,CASSSRLAEYTGELFF
TRBJ1-2,TRBV4-3,-,-,TGCGCCAGCAGCCAAGATGTAGACAGAAAAAGCTATGGCTACACCTTC,CASSQDVDRKSYGYTF
TRBJ2-7,TRBV5-6,-,-,TGTGCCAGCAGCTTGAAGGGGGGGACAGGAGCGCGTGAGCAGTACTTC,CASSLKGGTGAREQYF
TRBJ2-1,TRBV3-1/TRBV3-2,TRBD2,-,TGTGCCAGCAGCCGCTTAGCGGGAGCGGGAAATGAGCAGTTCTTC,CASSRLAGAGNEQFF
TRBJ2-1,TRBV7-2,TRBD2,-,TGTGCCAGCAGCGCACCGGGACTATCAATCTCCTACAATGAGCAGTTCTTC,CASSAPGLSISYNEQFF
TRBJ2-2,TRBV19,TRBD1,-,TGTGCCAGTAGTATAGGGGACAGGGTGGACACCGGGGAGCTGTTTTTT,CASSIGDRVDTGELFF
TRBJ2-1,TRBV19,TRBD1,-,TGTGCCAGTAGTGTCCATGGGACAGGGCTGAATGAGCAGTTCTTC,CASSVHGTGLNEQFF
TRBJ2-1,TRBV13,TRBD2,once,TGTGCCAGCAGCTTAGGACTCGGACTAGGCTATGAGCAGTTCTTC,CASSLGLGLGYEQFF
TRBJ1-5,TRBV6-2/TRBV6-3,TRBD1,-,TGTGCCAGCAGTTCTAACCGGGACAGGCTTTTCATTCAGCCCCAGCATTTT,CASSSNRDRLFIQPQHF
TRBJ2-7,TRBV7-9,TRBD2,-,TGTGCCAGCAGCCCCCGACTAGCTGCCTACGAGCAGTACTTC,CASSPRLAAYEQYF
TRBJ1-6,TRBV28,-,-,TGTGCCAGCAGTTGGGGTGGGGGGTCACCCCTCCACTTT,CASSWGGGSPLHF
TRBJ1-2,TRBV19,-,-,TGTGCCAGTAGCCCGGGACATGGGGTATATGGCTACACCTTC,CASSPGHGVYGYTF
TRBJ1-1,TRBV11-2,-,-,TGTGCCAGCAGCGCGGGCCGAGTCCGCAACACTGAAGCTTTCTTT,CASSAGRVRNTEAFF
TRBJ1-1,TRBV5-6,-,-,TGTGCCAGCAGCCCAACAGGGTCTAACACTGAAGCTTTCTTT,CASSPTGSNTEAFF
TRBJ2-6,TRBV2,-,-,TGTGCCAGCAGTGTGTCCAGGGGAAGGGGCTCTGGGGCCAACGTCCTGACTTTC,CASSVSRGRGSGANVLTF
TRBJ2-2,TRBV5-1,-,-,TGCGCCAGCAGCTTGTCGGATCCAGGCACCGGGGAGCTGTTTTTT,CASSLSDPGTGELFF
TRBJ2-2,TRBV6-6,TRBD1,-,TGTGCCAGTTCCGGGACAGGGAACACCGGGGAGCTGTTTTTT,CASSGTGNTGELFF
TRBJ2-1,TRBV18,TRBD2,-,TGTGCCAGCTCACAAACCCCGGGACTAGCAGGCCATGAGCAGTTCTTC,CASSQTPGLAGHEQFF
TRBJ2-7,TRBV9,-,-,TGTGCCAGCAGCGTGGCGGACTCGAGCTACGAGCAGTACTTC,CASSVADSSYEQYF
TRBJ1-2,TRBV7-9,-,-,TGTGCCAGCAGCTTAGTCGGGGGGTCCTATGGCTACACCTTC,CASSLVGGSYGYTF
TRBJ1-2,TRBV19,-,-,TGTGCCAGTAGCACAGGCGGGGATGGCTACACCTTC,CASSTGGDGYTF
TRBJ2-2,TRBV10-1,TRBD1,-,TGCGCCAGCAGTCTACAGGGGAGAGGGAGCACCGGGGAGCTGTTTTTT,CASSLQGRGSTGELFF
TRBJ2-3,TRBV6-1,TRBD2,-,TGTGCCAGCAGTGAAGTCCCAGCGGGAGCGACAGATACGCAGTATTTT,CASSEVPAGATDTQYF
TRBJ2-1,TRBV9,-,few,TGTGCCAGCAGCGTAGTGGCCGCCAACAATGAGCAGTTCTTC,CASSVVAANNEQFF
TRBJ2-3,TRBV10-1,-,-,TGCGCCAGCAGTGATTACGAGTACGGCACAGATACGCAGTATTTT,CASSDYEYGTDTQYF
TRBJ2-6,TRBV4-3,-,once,TGCGCCAGCAGCCAAGATGCACTGCAACAGGGATTTGGGGCCAACGTCCTGACTTTC,CASSQDALQQGFGANVLTF